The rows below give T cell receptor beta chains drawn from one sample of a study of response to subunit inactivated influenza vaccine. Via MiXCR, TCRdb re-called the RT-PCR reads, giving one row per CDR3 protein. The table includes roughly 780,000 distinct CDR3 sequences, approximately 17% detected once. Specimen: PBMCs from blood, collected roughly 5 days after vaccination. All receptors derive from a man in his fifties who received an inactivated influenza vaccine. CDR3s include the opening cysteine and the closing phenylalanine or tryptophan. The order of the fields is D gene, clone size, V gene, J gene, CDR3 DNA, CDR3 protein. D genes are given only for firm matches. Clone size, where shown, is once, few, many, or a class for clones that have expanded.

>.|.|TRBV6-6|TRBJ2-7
TGTGCCAGCAGTCAAGGGGTTGGGCAGTACTTC
CASSQGVGQYF
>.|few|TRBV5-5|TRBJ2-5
TGTGCCAGCAGCTCCCTGGGACACCAACAAGAGACCCAGTACTTC
CASSSLGHQQETQYF
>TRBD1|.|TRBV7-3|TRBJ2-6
TGTGCCAGCAGCTTAAAAATAGTTTGGACAGGGGTATTAACTGGGGCCAACGTCCTGACTTTC
CASSLKIVWTGVLTGANVLTF
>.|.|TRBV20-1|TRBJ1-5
TGCAGTGCTAGAGATCCCAGGGACAATCAGCCCCAGCATTTT
CSARDPRDNQPQHF
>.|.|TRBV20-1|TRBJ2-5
TGCAGTGCTAGAGACTTTGGAGAGACCCAGTACTTC
CSARDFGETQYF
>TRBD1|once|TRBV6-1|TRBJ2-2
TGTGCCAGCACATACAACAGGGGGACCGGGGAGCTGTTTTTT
CASTYNRGTGELFF
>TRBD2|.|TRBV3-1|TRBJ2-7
TGTGCCAGCAGCCAAGAACCGACTAGCGTCTTCGAGCAGTACTTC
CASSQEPTSVFEQYF
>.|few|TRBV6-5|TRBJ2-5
TGTGCCAGCAGTTACGGCCACGGGACCCGCCAAGAGACCCAGTACTTC
CASSYGHGTRQETQYF
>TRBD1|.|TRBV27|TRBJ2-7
TGTGCCAGCAGTTTCGCTACAGGGGCTAACGAGCAGTACTTC
CASSFATGANEQYF
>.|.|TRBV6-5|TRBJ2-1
TGTGCCAGCAGTTACAAGGGGACGGGACATTGGTTCTTC
CASSYKGTGHWFF
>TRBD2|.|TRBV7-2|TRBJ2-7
TGTGCCAGCAGCTTCCAAGCGGGAGTAGGGGAGCAGTACTTC
CASSFQAGVGEQYF
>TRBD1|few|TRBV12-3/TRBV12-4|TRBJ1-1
TGTGCCAGCAGATCCGGGACAGGGGCGAAGAACACTGAAGCTTTCTTT
CASRSGTGAKNTEAFF
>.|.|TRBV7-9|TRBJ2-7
TGTGCCAGCACCGACACACCCGGGGAGCAGTACTTC
CASTDTPGEQYF
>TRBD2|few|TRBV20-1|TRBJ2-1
TGCAGTGCTAGAGATCTTAGGCGGGAGCTCGAGGCCTACAATGAGCAGTTCTTC
CSARDLRRELEAYNEQFF
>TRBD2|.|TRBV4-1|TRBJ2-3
TGCGCCAGCAGCCAAGAAGGAAGTAGCGGGGGGTCGCGTTGGATTCGCAGCACAGATACGCAGTATTTT
CASSQEGSSGGSRWIRSTDTQYF
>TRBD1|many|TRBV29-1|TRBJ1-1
TGCAGCGTGGGGACAGGAGGTGAAGCTTTCTTT
CSVGTGGEAFF
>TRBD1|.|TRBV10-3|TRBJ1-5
TGTGCCATCAGCGAGGACAGGTCAAATCAGCCCCAGCATTTT
CAISEDRSNQPQHF
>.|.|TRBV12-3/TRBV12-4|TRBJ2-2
TGTGCCAGCAGTTTCCGGGGGTCTAGCACCGGGGAGCTGTTTTTT
CASSFRGSSTGELFF
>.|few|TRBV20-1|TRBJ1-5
TGCAGTGCTAGAGATCGGGTAGGGAATCGGCCCCAGCATTTT
CSARDRVGNRPQHF
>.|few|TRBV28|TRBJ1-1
TGTGCCAGCTCTTCATCACTACAGGGAATGAACACTGAAGCTTTCTTT
CASSSSLQGMNTEAFF
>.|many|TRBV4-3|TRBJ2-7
TGCGCCAGCAGCCCCGAGACACTCTCCTACGAGCAGTACTTC
CASSPETLSYEQYF
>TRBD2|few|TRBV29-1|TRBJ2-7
TGCAGCGTTGGGGGACTAGCGGACGCCTACGAGCAGTACTTC
CSVGGLADAYEQYF
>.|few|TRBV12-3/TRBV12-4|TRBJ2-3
TGTGCCAGCAGCGACCCGGCAGATACGCAGTATTTT
CASSDPADTQYF
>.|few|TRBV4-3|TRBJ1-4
TGCGCCAGCAGCCCATCAATGGGTGCTAATGAAAAACTGTTTTTT
CASSPSMGANEKLFF
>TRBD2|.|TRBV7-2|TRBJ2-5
TGTGCCAGCAGCTTGTTGGGGACTAGCGGGTTAGGGGCCCAGTACTTC
CASSLLGTSGLGAQYF
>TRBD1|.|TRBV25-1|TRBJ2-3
TGTGCCAGCAGTGGCGGCGGACAGGGGTGGTGGGCAGATACGCAGTATTTT
CASSGGGQGWWADTQYF